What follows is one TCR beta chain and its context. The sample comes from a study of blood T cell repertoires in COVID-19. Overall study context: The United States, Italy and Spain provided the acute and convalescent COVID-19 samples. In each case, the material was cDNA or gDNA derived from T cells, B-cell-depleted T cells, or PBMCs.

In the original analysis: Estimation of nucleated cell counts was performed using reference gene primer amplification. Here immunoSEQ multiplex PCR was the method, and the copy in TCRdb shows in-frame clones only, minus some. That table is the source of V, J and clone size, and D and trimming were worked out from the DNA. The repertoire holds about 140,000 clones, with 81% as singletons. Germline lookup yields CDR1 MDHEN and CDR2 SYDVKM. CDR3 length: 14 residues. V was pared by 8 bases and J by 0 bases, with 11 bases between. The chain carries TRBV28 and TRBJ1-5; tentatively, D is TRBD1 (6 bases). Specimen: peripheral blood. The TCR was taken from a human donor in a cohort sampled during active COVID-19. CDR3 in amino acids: CASLQTGSNQPQHF. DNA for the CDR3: TGTGCCAGCCTGCAGACAGGTAGCAATCAGCCCCAGCATTTT.